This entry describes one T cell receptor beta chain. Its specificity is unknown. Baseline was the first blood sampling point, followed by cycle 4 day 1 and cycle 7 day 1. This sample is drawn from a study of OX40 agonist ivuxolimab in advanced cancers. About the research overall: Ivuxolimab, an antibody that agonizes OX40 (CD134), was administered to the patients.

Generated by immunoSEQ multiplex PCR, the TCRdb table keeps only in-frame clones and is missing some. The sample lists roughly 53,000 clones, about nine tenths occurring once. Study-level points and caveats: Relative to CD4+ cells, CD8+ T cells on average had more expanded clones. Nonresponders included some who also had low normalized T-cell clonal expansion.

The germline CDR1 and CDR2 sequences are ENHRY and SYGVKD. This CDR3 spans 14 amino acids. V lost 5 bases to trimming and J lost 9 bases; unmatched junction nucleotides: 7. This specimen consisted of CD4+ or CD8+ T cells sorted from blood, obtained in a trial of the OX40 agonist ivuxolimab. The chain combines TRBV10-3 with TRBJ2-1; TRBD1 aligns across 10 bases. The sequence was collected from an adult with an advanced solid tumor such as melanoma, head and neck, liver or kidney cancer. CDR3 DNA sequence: TGTGCCATCAGTTCCGACAGGGGGCCCGGTGAGCAGTTCTTC. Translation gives CAISSDRGPGEQFF.